This TCR beta chain was sequenced in a study of CD8 T cells in ankylosing spondylitis (dated by TCRdb to about 2017). Background for the entire study: To find TCR variants linked to disease, the study profiled T cell receptor beta repertoires in ankylosing spondylitis patients and healthy donors. Samples of peripheral blood were taken, and for ankylosing spondylitis patients, synovial fluid was collected as well. The whole study cohort included 108 healthy donors and around 24 ankylosing spondylitis patients. The research as a whole found: The disease-linked clones showed a CD8+ phenotype and occurred at relatively low frequencies in peripheral blood. Blood from ankylosing spondylitis patients appeared to be characterized by a TCR beta motif made up of seven or eight highly homologous amino acid variants. Some TCR beta motif variants had previously been reported in synovial fluid and blood of reactive arthritis patients, which suggested common disease-initiation mechanisms. Significant enrichment of the disease-linked clones was reported in matched synovial fluid samples from ankylosing spondylitis patients.

Data came from an Illumina HiSeq 2500. Quantitative 5'-RACE with molecular barcodes was used to prepare TCR beta libraries. On the authors' methods: To identify disease-linked TCR variants, a new computational method was used, one built on a probabilistic model of VDJ rearrangement. TCRdb reprocessed the public reads (quality trimming at Q25 with fastp, clone calling with MiXCR) and kept in-frame beta chains. Each entry merges the rows of one CDR3 protein and shows their most common DNA and genes. Clone size and V and J calls follow TCRdb, not the original study. The sample table contains 20,000 to 30,000 distinct CDR3 sequences; only one count was recorded for 2.5% to 3% of them. Jointly, the top ten make up 7.7% of the sample. Ten or more counts support this clonotype. The target of this receptor is not known. Base qualities are missing; no much larger clone stands one base away. The V end gives up 4 bases and the J end 4 bases, leaving 6 bases in the junction not matched to a gene. Inclusive of the bounding cysteine and phenylalanine, the CDR3 is 14 residues long. The entry retains the CDR3 DNA only, 42 bases that are in frame from base 1. According to the germline V gene, CDR1 reads SGDLS and CDR2 reads YYNGEE.

This clonotype originated in a female donor with ankylosing spondylitis or in good health (not recorded which). The chain couples TRBV9 to TRBJ2-3, with 7 central nucleotides matching TRBD1. The material sequenced was blood, either unsorted or a sorted T cell fraction (not recorded which). The DNA is TGTGCCAGCAGCTCAACAGGGGTTCCAGATACGCAGTATTTT. The translation is CASSSTGVPDTQYF.